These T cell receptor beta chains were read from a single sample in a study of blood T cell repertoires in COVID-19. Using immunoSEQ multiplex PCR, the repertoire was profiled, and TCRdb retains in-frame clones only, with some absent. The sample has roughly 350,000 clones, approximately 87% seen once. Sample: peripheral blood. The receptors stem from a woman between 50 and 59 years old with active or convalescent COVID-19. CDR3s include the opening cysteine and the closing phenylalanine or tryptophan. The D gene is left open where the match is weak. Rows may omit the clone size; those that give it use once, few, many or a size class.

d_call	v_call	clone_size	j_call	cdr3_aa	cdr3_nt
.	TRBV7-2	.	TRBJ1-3	CASSLGGYGNTIYF	TGTGCCAGCAGCTTAGGAGGATATGGAAACACCATATATTTT
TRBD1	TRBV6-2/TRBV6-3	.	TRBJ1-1	CASSRQGMNTEAFF	TGTGCCAGCAGTCGACAGGGTATGAACACTGAAGCTTTCTTT
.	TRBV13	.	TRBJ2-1	CASTQRSRLDEQFF	TGTGCCAGCACCCAACGGTCGAGGCTGGATGAGCAGTTCTTC
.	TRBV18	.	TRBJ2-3	CASSPIAVPSTDTQYF	TGTGCCAGCTCACCTATCGCGGTCCCTAGCACAGATACGCAGTATTTT
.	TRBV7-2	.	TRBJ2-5	CASSLDRSSVETQYF	TGTGCCAGCAGCTTAGATAGGTCTAGCGTAGAGACCCAGTACTTC
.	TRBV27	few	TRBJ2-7	CASSLKGRGYEQYF	TGTGCCAGCAGTTTAAAGGGCAGGGGCTACGAGCAGTACTTC
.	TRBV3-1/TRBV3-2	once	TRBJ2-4	CASSQDGRGRAKNIQYF	TGTGCCAGCAGCCAAGATGGTAGGGGGAGAGCCAAAAACATTCAGTACTTC
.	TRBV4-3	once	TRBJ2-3	CASSQDKQGTDTQYF	TGCGCCAGCAGCCAAGATAAGCAGGGCACAGATACGCAGTATTTT
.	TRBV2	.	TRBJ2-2	CASSPGATFTGELFF	TGTGCCAGCAGCCCAGGCGCTACCTTCACCGGGGAGCTGTTTTTT
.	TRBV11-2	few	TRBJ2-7	CASTPQGSPYEQYF	TGTGCCAGCACCCCTCAGGGTTCGCCTTACGAGCAGTACTTC
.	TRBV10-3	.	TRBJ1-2	CAISGDKNYGYTF	TGTGCCATCAGTGGGGACAAGAACTATGGCTACACCTTC
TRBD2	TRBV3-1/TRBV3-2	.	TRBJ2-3	CASSPSGLAGGATDTQYF	TGTGCCAGCAGCCCGTCCGGGCTAGCGGGGGGAGCCACAGATACGCAGTATTTT
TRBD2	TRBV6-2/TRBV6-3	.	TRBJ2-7	CASRYSGREQYF	TGTGCCAGCAGGTACAGCGGGAGGGAGCAGTACTTC
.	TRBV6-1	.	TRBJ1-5	CASSDEGLMWQPQHF	TGTGCCAGCAGTGATGAGGGTCTGATGTGGCAGCCCCAGCATTTT
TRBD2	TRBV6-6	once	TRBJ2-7	CASEPGGSEYEQYF	TGTGCCAGCGAACCGGGGGGGAGCGAATACGAGCAGTACTTC
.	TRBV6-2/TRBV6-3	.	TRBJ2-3	CASSLVSGDTQYF	TGTGCCAGCAGTTTGGTCTCGGGAGATACGCAGTATTTT
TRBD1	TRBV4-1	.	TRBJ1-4	CASSQGGQGSEKLFF	TGCGCCAGCAGCCAAGGGGGACAGGGGTCTGAAAAACTGTTTTTT
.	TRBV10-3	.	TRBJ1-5	CAISSGSEGYQPQHF	TGTGCCATCAGCTCAGGGTCGGAGGGGTATCAGCCCCAGCATTTT
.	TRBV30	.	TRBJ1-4	CASAGPTNEKLFF	TGTGCCTCGGCAGGGCCAACTAATGAAAAACTGTTTTTT
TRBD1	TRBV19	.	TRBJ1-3	CASSIGDRVSGNTIYF	TGTGCCAGTAGTATAGGGGACAGGGTCTCTGGAAACACCATATATTTT
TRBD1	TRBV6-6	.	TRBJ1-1	CASSSNPGQGRSAFF	TGTGCCAGCAGTTCAAATCCAGGACAGGGAAGATCGGCTTTCTTT
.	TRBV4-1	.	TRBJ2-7	CASSQGRDKAYEQYF	TGCGCCAGCAGCCAAGGGCGGGATAAGGCCTACGAGCAGTACTTC
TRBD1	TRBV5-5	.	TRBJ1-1	CASSPRQGLNTEAFF	TGTGCCAGCAGTCCTAGACAGGGACTGAACACTGAAGCTTTCTTT
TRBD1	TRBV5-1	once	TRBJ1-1	CASSFGGDRAQAFF	TGCGCCAGCAGCTTCGGGGGCGACAGGGCACAAGCTTTCTTT
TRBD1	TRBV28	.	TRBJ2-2	CASSYRGAAGELFF	TGTGCCAGCAGCTACAGGGGGGCCGCCGGGGAGCTGTTTTTT
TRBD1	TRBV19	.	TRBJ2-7	CASSNPGTGYEQYF	TGTGCCAGTAGTAATCCCGGGACAGGCTACGAGCAGTACTTC
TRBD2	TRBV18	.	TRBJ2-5	CASSPPASGGRQAQYF	TGTGCCAGCTCACCACCGGCTAGCGGGGGGCGGCAAGCCCAGTACTTC
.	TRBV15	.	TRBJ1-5	CATSSGGDQPQHF	TGTGCCACCAGCAGTGGCGGGGATCAGCCCCAGCATTTT
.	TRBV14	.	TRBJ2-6	CASSWSGSGANVLTF	TGTGCCAGCAGCTGGAGCGGGTCTGGGGCCAACGTCCTGACTTTC
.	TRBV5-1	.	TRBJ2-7	CASSAPAYEQYF	TGCGCCAGCAGCGCCCCGGCCTACGAGCAGTACTTC
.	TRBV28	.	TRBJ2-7	CASSFPSGGLPSYEQYF	TGTGCCAGCAGTTTTCCCTCAGGGGGGCTTCCCTCCTACGAGCAGTACTTC
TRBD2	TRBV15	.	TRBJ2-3	CATSRDSAGGHTDTQYF	TGTGCCACCAGCAGAGATTCGGCGGGGGGACACACAGATACGCAGTATTTT
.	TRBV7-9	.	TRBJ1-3	CASSLVTPGNTIYF	TGTGCCAGCAGCTTAGTGACACCTGGAAACACCATATATTTT
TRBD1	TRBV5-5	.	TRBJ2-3	CASSFDRGTDTQYF	TGTGCCAGCAGCTTTGACAGGGGCACAGATACGCAGTATTTT
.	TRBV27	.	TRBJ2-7	CASYGLANSYEQYF	TGTGCCAGCTATGGGCTAGCGAATTCCTACGAGCAGTACTTC
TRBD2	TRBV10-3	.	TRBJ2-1	CAISDPEAFSGGLGNEQFF	TGTGCCATCAGTGACCCCGAGGCCTTTAGCGGGGGCCTAGGAAATGAGCAGTTCTTC
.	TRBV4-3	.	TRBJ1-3	CASSQDWGPGNTIYF	TGCGCCAGCAGCCAAGATTGGGGCCCTGGAAACACCATATATTTT
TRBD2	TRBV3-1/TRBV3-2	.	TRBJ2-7	CASSQEIPSGRPLFYEQYF	TGTGCCAGCAGCCAAGAAATCCCCAGCGGGAGGCCCCTATTCTACGAGCAGTACTTC
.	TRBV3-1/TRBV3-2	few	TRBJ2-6	CASTKSGANVLTF	TGTGCCAGCACTAAGTCTGGGGCCAACGTCCTGACTTTC
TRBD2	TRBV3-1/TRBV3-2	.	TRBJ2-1	CASSQEVGTSFTEQFF	TGTGCCAGCAGCCAGGAAGTTGGGACTAGTTTTACTGAGCAGTTCTTC
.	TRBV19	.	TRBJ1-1	CASRHTEAFF	TGTGCCAGTCGTCACACTGAAGCTTTCTTT